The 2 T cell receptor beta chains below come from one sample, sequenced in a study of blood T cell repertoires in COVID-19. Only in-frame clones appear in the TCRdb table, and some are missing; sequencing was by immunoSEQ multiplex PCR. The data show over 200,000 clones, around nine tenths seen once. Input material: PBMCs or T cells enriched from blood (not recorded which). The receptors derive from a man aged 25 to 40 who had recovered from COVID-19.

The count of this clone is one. The CDR3 sequence is CASSAGTSGNNEQFF. CDR3 DNA sequence: TGCGCCAGCAGTGCCGGGACTAGCGGTAACAATGAGCAGTTCTTC. The chain is built from TRBV10-1 and TRBJ2-1; 11 nucleotides align to TRBD2. CDR1 and CDR2 (germline): WNHNN, SYGVQD (reference sequence). Unmatched junction bases numbered 4, after V lost 4 bases and J lost 5 bases. This CDR3 contains 15 residues.

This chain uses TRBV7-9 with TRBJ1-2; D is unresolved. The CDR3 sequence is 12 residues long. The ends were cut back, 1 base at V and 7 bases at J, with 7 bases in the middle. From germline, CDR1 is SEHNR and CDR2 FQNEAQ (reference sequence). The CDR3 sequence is CASSLERGGYTF. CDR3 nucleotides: TGTGCCAGCAGCTTAGAACGAGGTGGCTACACCTTC.